This T cell receptor beta chain derives from a study of cytomegalovirus exposure and HLA in healthy donors. Looking at the study overall: Most genotyped donors, about 81% of about 400, had Caucasian-associated genetic ancestry. Study results and caveats: The study reported that TCR beta sequences accurately predicted HLA-A and HLA-B alleles in most subjects. One variant, a missense change in DCLRE1C, was linked in a later analysis to TCR beta V- and J-gene trimming.

This clone was found once. Its antigen is not known. It was with 60 Vbeta and 13 Jbeta primers that the PCR ran. Sequenced by immunoSEQ multiplex PCR; TCRdb stores in-frame clones only, minus some. Of over 100,000 clones in the sample, approximately 81% are singletons; the top ten hold roughly 2%. Germline CDR1 is LNHNV and CDR2 is YYDKDF (reference sequence). This CDR3 is built from 17 residues. V lost 8 bases to trimming and J lost 0 bases, with 19 bases between them. Sequenced input: PBMCs. The chain has TRBV15 and TRBJ1-4; D possibly corresponds to TRBD1 (5 bases). The sequence was obtained from a woman aged 30 to 39 in good health and CMV-seronegative. CDR3 DNA sequence: TGTGCCACCGGGGGACTTCTCAAAGCCGCAACTAATGAAAAACTGTTTTTT. This sequence encodes CATGGLLKAATNEKLFF.